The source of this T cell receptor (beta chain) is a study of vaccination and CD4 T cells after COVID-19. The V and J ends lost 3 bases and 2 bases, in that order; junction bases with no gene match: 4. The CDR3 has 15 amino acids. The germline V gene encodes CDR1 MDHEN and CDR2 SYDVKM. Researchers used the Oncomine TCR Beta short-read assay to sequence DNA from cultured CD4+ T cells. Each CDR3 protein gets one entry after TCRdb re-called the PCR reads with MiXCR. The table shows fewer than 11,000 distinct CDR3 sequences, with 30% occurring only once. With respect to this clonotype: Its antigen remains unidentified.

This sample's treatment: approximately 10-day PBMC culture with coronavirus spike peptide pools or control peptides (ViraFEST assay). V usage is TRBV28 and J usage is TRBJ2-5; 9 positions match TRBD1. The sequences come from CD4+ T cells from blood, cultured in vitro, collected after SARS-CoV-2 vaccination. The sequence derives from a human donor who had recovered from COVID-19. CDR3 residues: CASSFGGQGQETQYF. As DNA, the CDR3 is TGTGCCAGCAGTTTCGGAGGACAGGGGCAAGAGACCCAGTACTTC.